This record concerns one TCR beta chain sequence. The data stem from a study of control samples from healthy donors and cancer patients. The method was immunoSEQ multiplex PCR; TCRdb's version includes in-frame clones alone and lacks a portion of them. The table has some 51,000 clones, roughly 95% seen once; the top ten hold 0.95% to 1.4%. With V trimmed by 2 bases and J by 6 bases, 2 bases remained unmatched. This CDR3 contains 14 residues. Germline CDR1 is SGHNT and CDR2 is YYREEE (reference sequence). The sequencing sample was made of blood. The TCR was taken from a woman between 18 and 29 years old in good health. The chain combines TRBV5-4 with TRBJ1-6, with 7 bases aligning to TRBD1. The CDR3 coding sequence is TGTGCCAGCAGCTTAGGGACAGTTAATTCACCCCTCCACTTT. It yields the protein CASSLGTVNSPLHF.